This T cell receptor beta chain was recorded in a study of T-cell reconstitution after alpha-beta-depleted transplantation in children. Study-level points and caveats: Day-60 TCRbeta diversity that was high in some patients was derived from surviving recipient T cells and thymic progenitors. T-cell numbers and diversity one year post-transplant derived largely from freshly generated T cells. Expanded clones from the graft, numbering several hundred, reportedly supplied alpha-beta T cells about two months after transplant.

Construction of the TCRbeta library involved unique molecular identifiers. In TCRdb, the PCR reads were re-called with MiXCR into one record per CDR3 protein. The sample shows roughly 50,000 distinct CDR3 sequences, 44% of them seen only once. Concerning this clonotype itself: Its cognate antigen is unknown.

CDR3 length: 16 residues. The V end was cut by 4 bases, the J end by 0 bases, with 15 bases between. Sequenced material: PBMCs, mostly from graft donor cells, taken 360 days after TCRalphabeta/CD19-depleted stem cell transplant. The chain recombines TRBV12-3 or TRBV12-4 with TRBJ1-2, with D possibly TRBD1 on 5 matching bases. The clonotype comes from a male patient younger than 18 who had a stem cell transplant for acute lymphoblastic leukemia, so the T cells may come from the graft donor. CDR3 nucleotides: TGTGCCAGCAGTTACCCTCGGGACCGATCTAACTATGGCTACACCTTC. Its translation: CASSYPRDRSNYGYTF.